One sample yielded the 5 T cell receptor beta chains listed below, sequenced in a study of T cells expressing NK-cell markers. TCRdb reprocessed the 5' RACE reads; each CDR3 protein has one entry and no DNA is given. The sample includes about 150,000 distinct CDR3 sequences. The sample was blood T cells: a sorted CD56 or NKG2C T cell subset, CD4+ or CD8+ T cells, or bulk PBMC T cells (not recorded which). These receptors were taken from a woman aged 50 to 65 in good health.

This chain joins TRBV5-5 and TRBJ2-1; TCRdb selects TRBD2, and the lack of DNA leaves this call unchecked. CDR3 size: 14 residues. Germline CDR1 reads SGHKS; CDR2 reads YYEKEE (reference sequence). The CDR3 sequence is CASSLERGALEQFF.

This chain links TRBV7-8 with TRBJ1-5; TCRdb's assignment of TRBD1 cannot be checked, as there is no DNA. Germline values: CDR1 SGHVS, CDR2 FQNEAQ. The CDR3 contains 16 residues. The CDR3 loop is CASSSRGTGGNQPQHF.

This rearrangement joins TRBV3-1 to TRBJ2-7. Germline V CDR1 and CDR2: LGHDT, YNNKEL (reference sequence). CDR3 length: 13 residues. The CDR3: CASSPGDSYEQYF.

The chain is built from TRBV5-1 and TRBJ2-2. CDR1 SGHRS and CDR2 YFSETQ come from the germline V gene. The CDR3 has 13 residues. This chain's CDR3 is CASLRPNTGELFF.

The chain is built from TRBV5-4 and TRBJ2-3; there is no DNA to check the TCRdb D call of TRBD1. The CDR3 loop spans 14 amino acids. Germline CDR1 reads SGHNT; CDR2 reads YYREEE (reference sequence). This chain's CDR3 is CADDGGLSTDTQYF.